This TCR beta chain was recovered during a study of cytomegalovirus exposure and HLA in healthy donors. The PCR made use of 60 Vbeta and 13 Jbeta primers. Sequenced by immunoSEQ multiplex PCR; TCRdb stores in-frame clones only, minus some. The sample records 150,000 to 200,000 clones, about 75% being singletons. Concerning this clone: Its antigen is unidentified.

The CDR3 covers 15 residues. Trimming cost V 0 bases and J 1 base, with 9 bases left between them. CDR1 ENHRY and CDR2 SYGVKD come from the germline V gene. Study-wide results and caveats: In a later analysis, compared with equally common non-associated chains, HLA-associated beta chains were more expanded. A later analysis reportedly found that, within productive TCRs, an Asian-associated ancestry cluster had fewer N-insertions than the mean observed across the approximately 700 donors.

The genes are TRBV10-3 and TRBJ2-5, with a tentative D call TRBD1 (5 bases). The sequence derives from a woman aged 45-65 years in good health and CMV-seropositive. The sample comprised PBMCs. CDR3 DNA sequence: TGTGCCATCAGTGAGTCAAAGGGGCTCCAAGAGACCCAGTACTTC. Translating it yields CAISESKGLQETQYF.